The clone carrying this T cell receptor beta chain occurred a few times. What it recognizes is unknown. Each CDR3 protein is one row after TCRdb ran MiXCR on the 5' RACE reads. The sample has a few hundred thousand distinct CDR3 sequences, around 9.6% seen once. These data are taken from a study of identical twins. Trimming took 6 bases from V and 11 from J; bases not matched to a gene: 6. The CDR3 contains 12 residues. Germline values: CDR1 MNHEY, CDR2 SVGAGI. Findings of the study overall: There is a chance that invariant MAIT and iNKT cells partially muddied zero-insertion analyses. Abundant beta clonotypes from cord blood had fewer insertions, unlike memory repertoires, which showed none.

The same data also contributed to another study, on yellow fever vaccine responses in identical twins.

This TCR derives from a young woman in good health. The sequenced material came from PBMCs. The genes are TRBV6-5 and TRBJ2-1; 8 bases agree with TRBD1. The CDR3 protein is CASREDRVKQFF. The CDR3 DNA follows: TGTGCCAGCAGAGAGGACAGGGTTAAGCAGTTCTTC.